These 6 T cell receptor beta chains came from one sample sequenced in a study of graft-versus-host responses after intestinal transplantation. Which antigens these TCRs recognize remains unknown. Assay used: immunoSEQ multiplex PCR; TCRdb lists only in-frame clones, some missing. The data hold roughly 73,000 clones, with around nine tenths observed a single time. The material was unstimulated CD8+ T cells sorted from spleen or lymph node cells, obtained before transplant. The receptor set was obtained from a human donor who was the organ donor for an intestinal transplant.

The rearrangement links TRBV2 to TRBJ2-1; 14 positions match TRBD2. The CDR3 length is 15 residues. Germline V gene data show CDR1 as SNHLY and CDR2 as FYNNEI. J was trimmed by 10 bases and V by 6 bases; bases with no gene match: 8. CDR3 coding DNA: TGTGCCAGCAGAATGACTAGCGGGGGGGCGCGGGAGCAGTTCTTC. The encoded protein is CASRMTSGGAREQFF.

The rearrangement links TRBV28 to TRBJ1-6; no clear D. Germline CDR1 and CDR2: MDHEN and SYDVKM. CDR3 size: 14 residues. Trimming took off 3 bases at V and 8 bases at J, with 11 bases between the two ends. CDR3 coding DNA: TGTGCCAGCAGTTTTCGGGGTAAACATTCACCCCTCCACTTT. Protein product: CASSFRGKHSPLHF.

The V and J genes are TRBV27 and TRBJ1-3; D is perhaps TRBD1 (5 bases). This CDR3 has 15 amino acids. CDR1 is MNHEY and CDR2 is SMNVEV in the germline V gene (reference sequence). V was trimmed by 0 bases and J by 4 bases, leaving 10 bases between them. CDR3 loop: CASSLSSGLGNTIYF. The CDR3 coding sequence is TGTGCCAGCAGTTTATCTTCAGGGTTAGGAAACACCATATATTTT.

This chain joins TRBV6-1 and TRBJ1-1, with a possible D match to TRBD1 (5 bases). V lost 0 bases, J lost 7 bases, and 15 bases lay in between. The germline V gene encodes CDR1 MNHNS and CDR2 SASEGT. This CDR3 has 15 residues. DNA for the CDR3: TGTGCCAGCAGTGAAGCCAGAGGGGCGCACTTTGAAGCTTTCTTT. Its translation: CASSEARGAHFEAFF.

The rearrangement joins TRBV5-1 to TRBJ1-1; D is unresolved. This CDR3 contains 15 residues. Germline V gene data show CDR1 as SGHRS and CDR2 as YFSETQ. The V end was cut by 3 bases, the J end by 10 bases, with 22 bases between. CDR3 amino acids: CASSSKSVRPGGAFF. The CDR3 region has the DNA TGCGCCAGCAGCTCGAAGTCGGTCCGGCCGGGTGGAGCTTTCTTT.

This chain connects TRBV4-2 to TRBJ2-7, with a weak D call TRBD1 (5 bases). Trimming left V 0 bases short and J 6 bases short, with 12 bases between. Per germline, CDR1 LGHNA and CDR2 YNFKEQ. The CDR3 loop spans 14 amino acids. The CDR3 reads CASSQEHLGREQYF. The DNA for the CDR3 is TGTGCCAGCAGCCAAGAACATCTGGGGCGCGAGCAGTACTTC.